The 20 T cell receptor beta chains below all came from one sample that was sequenced in a study of T cells in women clearing cervical HPV infection listed by TCRdb under 2018. The library was built by means of the immunoSEQ multiplex PCR assay. The clones in this table, taken by TCRdb from immuneACCESS, are in-frame only. Not every clone is retained; where verified, under half of the shortfall comes from an unresolved V gene, and the cause of the rest is unknown. The sample's records list around 22,000 clones. Of the sample, over 9% falls within the top ten clones. Sequencing was performed on blood buffy coat. Receptors were obtained from a woman aged 18 to 75 with a cervical HPV16 infection that either progressed to CIN3+ or cleared (not recorded which).

To note about this clone: A junction boundary mismatches the germline segment, possibly from a read error. The DNA ends 3 residues before the CDR3 does, and the rest of the CDR3 is filled in from the germline J gene. This rearrangement joins TRBV6-1 to TRBJ2-2; 8 bases agree with TRBD1. The CDR3 is 15 residues long. CDR1 is MNHNS and CDR2 is SASEGT in the germline V gene. Here the CDR3 reads CASREGRGRLGELFF. The sequenced CDR3 bases are TGTGCCAGCAGGGAAGGCAGGGGGCGCTTAGGGGAG.

Comment on this clone: The CDR3 extends 3 residues past the end of the read, so its final part is completed from the germline J gene. V is TRBV30 and J is TRBJ1-5; D is ambiguous. The CDR3 is made up of 13 amino acids. The germline V gene has CDR1 GTSNPN and CDR2 SVGIG (reference sequence). V was clipped by 1 base and J by 4 bases, with 8 bases between them. CDR3 protein: CAWSGNGNQPQHF. CDR3 DNA, as far as it was read: TGTGCCTGGAGTGGGAACGGGAATCAGCCC.

Worth noting for this clone: The read halts 3 residues ahead of the CDR3 end, with the missing end drawn from the germline J gene. The J gene is TRBJ1-2, the V gene TRBV18; 8 nucleotides agree with TRBD1. CDR1 is KGHSH and CDR2 is LQKENI in the germline V gene. This CDR3 is built from 12 residues. The CDR3 spells CASSADRADYTF. Partial CDR3 DNA: TGTGCCAGCTCAGCGGACAGGGCCGAC.

Concerning this clone itself: The observed sequence ends 3 residues before the CDR3 terminus, with the missing tail filled in from the germline J gene. J is TRBJ2-1 and V is TRBV2; 11 bases align to TRBD2. CDR3 size: 17 residues. Germline lookup yields CDR1 SNHLY and CDR2 FYNNEI. J gave up 6 bases and V 2 bases, and 9 bases lay outside the gene matches. The CDR3 bases that were read are TGTGCCAGCAGTGAATACTGGGGTAGCGGGGGGGCCAATGAG. Translated, it gives CASSEYWGSGGANE. The whole CDR3 region reads CASSEYWGSGGANEQFF.

About this clone: The CDR3 goes on 3 residues after the read ends, and that part is filled in from the germline J gene. This chain links TRBV2 with TRBJ2-2, with a weak D call TRBD2 (6 bases). The CDR3 totals 13 residues. Germline V gene lookup returns CDR1 SNHLY and CDR2 FYNNEI. The V end lost 7 bases, the J end lost 4 bases, and 10 bases lay between the germline ends. The CDR3 bases that were read are TGTGCCAGCAACGGGGGATTCACCGGGGAG. As protein: CASNGGFTGE. The CDR3 in its entirety is CASNGGFTGELFF.

Points on this clone: The read ends 3 residues early relative to the CDR3; the germline J gene fills the gap. The gene calls are TRBV4-2 and TRBJ2-7; 12 bases agree with TRBD2. This CDR3 comprises 15 residues. Germline lookup yields CDR1 LGHNA and CDR2 YNFKEQ. V was pared by 4 bases and J by 6 bases, with 7 bases of the junction left unmatched. Incomplete CDR3 DNA: TGTGCCAGCAGCCGACCCGGACTAGCGGGAAGCGAG. Protein product: CASSRPGLAGSE. From start to end, the CDR3 is CASSRPGLAGSEQYF.

As regards this clone: The CDR3 end lies 3 residues beyond the end of the read and is filled in from the germline J gene. The V and J genes are TRBV20-1 and TRBJ2-1; 10 nucleotides line up with TRBD1. Germline V gene sequence: CDR1 DFQATT, CDR2 SNEGSKA (reference sequence). V was clipped by 2 bases and J by 7 bases; unmatched bases: 8. The CDR3 covers 15 residues. Partial CDR3 DNA: TGCAGTGCTAGAACTAGGGACAGGGGTGTGAATGAG. Encoded protein: CSARTRDRGVNE. In full, the CDR3 reads CSARTRDRGVNEQFF.

About this clone: Read coverage stops 3 residues before the CDR3 terminus; the germline J gene supplies the remainder. J is TRBJ2-3 and V is TRBV2; TRBD1 might be the D (6 bases). CDR1 SNHLY and CDR2 FYNNEI come from the germline V gene. The CDR3 consists of 13 residues. The covered CDR3 bases are TGTGCCAGCAGTACAGGGAAAGCCGAGACG. It is translated as CASSTGKAET. The whole CDR3 reads CASSTGKAETQYF.

Note on this clone: The read gets to within 3 residues of the CDR3 end, and the germline J gene fills in the rest. This chain links TRBV5-1 with TRBJ2-1; 7 bases are a match to TRBD2. Trimming cost V 0 bases and J 8 bases; bases outside gene matches: 5. The germline V gene encodes CDR1 SGHRS and CDR2 YFSETQ. The CDR3 spans 14 residues. CDR3 bases read: TGCGCCAGCAGCTTGGGGGGGACTAAAGATGAG. Its translation: CASSLGGTKDE. The entire CDR3 sequence reads CASSLGGTKDEQFF.

As for this clone: The CDR3 end falls 3 residues outside the read, so it is completed with the germline J gene. The chain carries TRBV19 and TRBJ1-1, with TRBD1 identical over 8 bases. Germline V gives CDR1 LNHDA, CDR2 SQIVND (reference sequence). The CDR3 spans 15 residues. The V segment lost 6 bases and the J segment 6 bases; nucleotides outside the gene matches: 12. The CDR3 here is CASSPSRTGQAEAFF. Partial CDR3 DNA: TGTGCCAGTAGCCCCTCCCGGACAGGGCAAGCTGAA.

With regard to this clone: The CDR3 end lies 3 residues beyond the end of the read and is filled in from the germline J gene. This chain links TRBV12-5 with TRBJ2-1; D perhaps matches TRBD2 (5 bases). The ends were cut back, 0 bases at V and 7 bases at J, with 10 bases in the middle. This CDR3 is built from 14 residues. Germline CDR1 LGHNT, CDR2 FRNRAP. CDR3 DNA (partial): TGTGCTAGTGGTTTGGTACCCCCGGGGAATGAG. It encodes CASGLVPPGNE. The full CDR3 sequence reads CASGLVPPGNEQFF.

For this clone: The read stops 3 residues short of the end of the CDR3; the missing end is completed from the germline J gene. The chain couples TRBV20-1 to TRBJ2-5, with 9 bases lining up with TRBD1. The V gene's germline CDR1 is DFQATT and CDR2 SNEGSKA (reference sequence). Trimming took 0 bases from V and 5 from J; bases not matched to a gene: 1. The CDR3 totals 13 residues. The sequenced CDR3 bases are TGCAGTGCTAGAGACGGACAGGGGGAGACC. This gives the protein CSARDGQGET. Given in full, the CDR3 is CSARDGQGETQYF.

Of note for this clone: The read halts 3 residues ahead of the CDR3 end, with the missing end drawn from the germline J gene. This chain uses TRBV10-3 with TRBJ1-2; 8 nucleotides line up with TRBD1. CDR3 length: 14 amino acids. In germline, CDR1 is ENHRY, CDR2 SYGVKD. Trimming removed 6 bases from V and 6 bases from J; junction bases left unmatched: 9. CDR3 DNA (partial): TGTGCCATCAGCAGGACAGGGAGTGGAGATGGC. It codes for CAISRTGSGDG. The whole CDR3 sequence reads CAISRTGSGDGYTF.

Turning to this clone: Read sequence stops 3 residues before the CDR3 end, and the germline J gene provides the missing end. The V call is TRBV6-2 or TRBV6-3, the J call TRBJ1-5; TRBD1 matches 8 bases. V lost 5 bases, J lost 5 bases, and 2 bases stayed unmatched. Looked up from germline, CDR1 is MNHEY and CDR2 is SVGEGT. The CDR3 spans 13 residues. The CDR3 is CASSHRGYQPQHF. The DNA read from the CDR3 is TGTGCCAGCAGTCACAGGGGGTATCAGCCC.

A word on this clone: Read coverage stops 3 residues before the CDR3 terminus; the germline J gene supplies the remainder. V usage is TRBV4-2 and J usage is TRBJ2-3; 8 bases are shared with TRBD2. This CDR3 has 16 amino acids. The trim removed 2 bases at V and 2 bases at J, leaving 6 bases unmatched. Germline CDR1 is LGHNA and CDR2 is YNFKEQ. Here the CDR3 reads CASSQKAGGYTDTQYF. The DNA read from the CDR3 is TGTGCCAGCAGCCAAAAGGCGGGGGGATACACAGATACG.

Details on this clone: The read terminates 3 residues ahead of where the CDR3 ends, so the germline J gene completes it. The chain uses TRBV30 and TRBJ1-2, with no clear D. CDR3 length equals 11 residues. Germline CDR1 GTSNPN, CDR2 SVGIG (reference sequence). The CDR3 loop reads CAWSEYNDYTF. The CDR3 DNA, read in part, is TGTGCCTGGAGTGAATACAATGAC.

Of note for this clone: Read coverage stops 3 residues before the CDR3 terminus; the germline J gene supplies the remainder. The chain links TRBV2 to TRBJ1-2; TRBD1 might be the D (6 bases). The V gene's germline CDR1 is SNHLY and CDR2 FYNNEI. The CDR3 length is 17 residues. CDR3 bases read: TGTGCCAGCAGACTGATGCGACAGGCTGTCTCCTACAATGAC. It codes for CASRLMRQAVSYND. The full CDR3 reads CASRLMRQAVSYNDYTF.

Partial CDR3 DNA: TGTGCCAGTAGTACCAGACAGCGTGGTGCCACAGATACG. Translation gives CASSTRQRGATDT. Given in full, the CDR3 is CASSTRQRGATDTQYF. V gene TRBV19 combines with J gene TRBJ2-3; maybe TRBD1 (5 bases). The CDR3 extends 3 residues past the end of the read, so its final part is completed from the germline J gene. Trimming removed 4 bases from V and 2 bases from J, with 16 bases in between. The germline CDR1 and CDR2 sequences are LNHDA and SQIVND (reference sequence). The CDR3 sequence is 16 residues long.

Concerning this clone itself: The missing CDR3 end, 3 residues past where the read stops, is filled in from the germline J gene. The chain recombines TRBV29-1 with TRBJ2-7; the D gene is possibly TRBD1 (6 bases). This CDR3 has 14 residues. V was cut by 5 bases and J by 0 bases, with 14 bases left in between. Germline V CDR1 and CDR2: SQVTM, ANQGSEA. The covered CDR3 bases are TGCAGCGTTCTACAACAGGGTGGCTCCTACGAG. This codes for CSVLQQGGSYE. The whole CDR3 sequence is CSVLQQGGSYEQYF.

As concerns this clone: The read comes to an end 3 residues before the CDR3 does, leaving the germline J gene to fill in the end. The chain uses TRBV18 and TRBJ2-5; D not resolved. Germline CDR1 reads KGHSH; CDR2 reads LQKENI. V was shortened by 3 bases and J by 2 bases, with 13 bases between the two germline ends. The CDR3 runs to 15 residues. Here the CDR3 reads CASSPSLAVQETQYF. CDR3 bases read: TGTGCCAGCTCACCGTCGCTGGCGGTACAAGAGACC.